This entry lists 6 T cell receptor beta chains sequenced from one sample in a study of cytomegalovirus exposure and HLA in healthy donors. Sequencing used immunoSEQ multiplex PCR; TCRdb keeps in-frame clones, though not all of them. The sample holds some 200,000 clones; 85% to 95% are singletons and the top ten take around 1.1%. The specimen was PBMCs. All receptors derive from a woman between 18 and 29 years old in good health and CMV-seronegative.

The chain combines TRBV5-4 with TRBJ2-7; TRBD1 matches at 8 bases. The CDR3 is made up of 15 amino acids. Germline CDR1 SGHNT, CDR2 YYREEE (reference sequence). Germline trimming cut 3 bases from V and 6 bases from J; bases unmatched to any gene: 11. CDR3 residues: CASSSARDRTSEQYF. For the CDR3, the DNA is TGTGCCAGCAGCTCCGCCAGGGACAGGACCAGCGAGCAGTACTTC.

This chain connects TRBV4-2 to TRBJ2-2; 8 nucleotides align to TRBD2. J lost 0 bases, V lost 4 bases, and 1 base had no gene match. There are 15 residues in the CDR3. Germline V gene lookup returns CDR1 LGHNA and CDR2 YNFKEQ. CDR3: CASSLSGTNTGELFF. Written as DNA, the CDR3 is TGTGCCAGCAGCCTTAGCGGGACGAACACCGGGGAGCTGTTTTTT.

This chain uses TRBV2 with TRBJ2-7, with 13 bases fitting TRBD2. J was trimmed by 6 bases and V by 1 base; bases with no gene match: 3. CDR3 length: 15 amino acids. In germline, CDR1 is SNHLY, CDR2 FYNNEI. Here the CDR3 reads CASSEGTSGSGEQYF. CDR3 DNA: TGTGCCAGCAGTGAAGGGACTAGCGGGAGTGGCGAGCAGTACTTC.

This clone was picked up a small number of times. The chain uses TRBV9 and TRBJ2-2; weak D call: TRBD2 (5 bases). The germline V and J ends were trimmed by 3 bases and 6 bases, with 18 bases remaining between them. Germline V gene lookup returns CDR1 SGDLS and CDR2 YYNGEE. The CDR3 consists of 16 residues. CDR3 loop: CASSANEGVVSGELFF. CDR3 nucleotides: TGTGCCAGCAGCGCAAACGAGGGAGTTGTGTCCGGGGAGCTGTTTTTT. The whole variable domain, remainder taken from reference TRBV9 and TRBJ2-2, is DSGVTQTPKHLITATGQRVTLRCSPRSGDLSVYWYQQSLDQGLQFLIQYYNGEERAKGNILERFSAQQFPDLHSELNLSSLELGDSALYFCASSANEGVVSGELFFGEGSRLTVL.

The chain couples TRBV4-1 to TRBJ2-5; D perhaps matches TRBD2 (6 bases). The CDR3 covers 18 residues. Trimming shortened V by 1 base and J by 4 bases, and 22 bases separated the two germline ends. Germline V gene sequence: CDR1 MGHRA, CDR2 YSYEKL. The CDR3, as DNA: TGCGCCAGCAGCCAAGGATTCTTGACACTAGCCCATCCAGAGACCCAGTACTTC. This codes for CASSQGFLTLAHPETQYF.

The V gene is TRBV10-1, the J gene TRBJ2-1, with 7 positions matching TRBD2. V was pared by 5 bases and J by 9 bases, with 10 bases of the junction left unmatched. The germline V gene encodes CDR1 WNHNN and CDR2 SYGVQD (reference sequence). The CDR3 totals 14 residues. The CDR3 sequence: CASSLEAGVVEQFF. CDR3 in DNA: TGCGCCAGCAGTCTCGAGGCGGGAGTAGTTGAGCAGTTCTTC.